The 17 T cell receptor beta chains below were found in one sample sequenced in a study of cytomegalovirus exposure and HLA in healthy donors (dated by TCRdb to 2016 to 2017). The library was obtained by the immunoSEQ multiplex PCR assay. For the multiplex PCR, a mixture combining 60 forward primers for TCR Vbeta segments and 13 reverse primers for TCR Jbeta segments was used. TCRdb provides this immuneACCESS table in a form limited to in-frame rearrangements. Some clones are lacking; in checked studies, under half of them reflect an unresolved V gene, and why the rest are absent is not known. The sample records fewer than 250,000 clones, about 80% of which are singletons. Of the sample, just over 1.4% falls within the top ten clones. Sequences were obtained from PBMCs. These TCRs come from a girl aged 5-17 years in good health and CMV-seronegative.

The chain couples TRBV9 to TRBJ2-3; 9 nucleotides match TRBD2. Germline CDR1 is SGDLS and CDR2 is YYNGEE. V was clipped by 0 bases and J by 4 bases; unmatched bases: 9. The CDR3 is 17 amino acids. Here the CDR3 DNA reads TGTGCCAGCAGCGTAGAAGGGGCGGGAGGGCCCTCAGATACGCAGTATTTT. This sequence encodes CASSVEGAGGPSDTQYF.

This chain links TRBV2 with TRBJ1-4; D is uncertain. In germline, CDR1 is SNHLY, CDR2 FYNNEI. This CDR3 comprises 12 residues. V lost 8 bases and J lost 9, with 13 bases in between. As DNA, the CDR3 is TGTGCCAGCCGCGGGGTTCTGCAAAAACTGTTTTTT. This codes for CASRGVLQKLFF. Supplemented by reference TRBV2 and TRBJ1-4, the full variable domain reads EPEVTQTPSHQVTQMGQEVILRCVPISNHLYFYWYRQILGQKVEFLVSFYNNEISEKSEIFDDQFSVERPDGSNFTLKIRSTKLEDSAMYFCASRGVLQKLFFGSGTQLSVL.

The rearrangement joins TRBV7-3 to TRBJ2-1, with no clear D. CDR1 and CDR2 (germline): SGHTA, FQGTGA. The CDR3 runs to 15 residues. The V end lost 5 bases, the J end lost 6 bases, and 17 bases lay between the germline ends. The CDR3 loop is CASSRPGALVNEQFF. CDR3 in DNA: TGTGCCAGCAGCCGACCGGGTGCCCTCGTCAATGAGCAGTTCTTC.

The chain links TRBV6-4 to TRBJ1-1; maybe TRBD1 (5 bases). Looked up from germline, CDR1 is MRHNA and CDR2 is SNTAGT. The ends were cut back, 6 bases at V and 7 bases at J, with 9 bases in the middle. The CDR3 runs 11 residues. The CDR3 nucleotides read TGTGCCAGCAGGGCGGGGGTTGAAGCTTTCTTT. Its protein product is CASRAGVEAFF.

The chain couples TRBV7-2 to TRBJ2-1; D is ambiguous. Deletions cut 8 bases from V and 7 bases from J, with 15 bases between. Germline V gene lookup returns CDR1 SGHTA and CDR2 FQGNSA. The CDR3 covers 13 residues. The CDR3, as DNA: TGTGCCAGCTCCCGTACGCGCGAGAATGAGCAGTTCTTC. This sequence encodes CASSRTRENEQFF.

The rearrangement uses TRBV7-2 and TRBJ2-6; D perhaps matches TRBD1 (5 bases). There are 15 residues in the CDR3. V was trimmed by 5 bases and J by 1 base, leaving 9 bases between them. CDR1 and CDR2 (germline): SGHTA, FQGNSA. The DNA for the CDR3 is TGTGCCAGCAGCACCCGACAGTCTGGGGCCAACGTCCTGACTTTC. Translation gives CASSTRQSGANVLTF.

This chain uses TRBV30 with TRBJ2-1; possible D gene TRBD1, 5 bases. V was shortened by 3 bases and J by 12 bases, with 15 bases between the two germline ends. Germline CDR1 GTSNPN, CDR2 SVGIG (reference sequence). The CDR3 consists of 12 residues. The CDR3 loop is CAWSPSNQGQFF. The CDR3 region has the DNA TGTGCCTGGAGCCCCTCCAACCAGGGGCAGTTCTTC.

The chain recombines TRBV2 with TRBJ2-7, with D tentatively TRBD2 (5 bases). The V end lost 7 bases, the J end lost 7 bases, and 14 bases lay between the germline ends. Germline V gives CDR1 SNHLY, CDR2 FYNNEI. The CDR3 is made up of 12 amino acids. For the CDR3, the DNA is TGTGCCAGCACCGCAGAGACGGGGGAGCAGTACTTC. Protein product: CASTAETGEQYF.

The chain joins TRBV6-5 to TRBJ1-1; TRBD1 agrees at 9 bases. CDR3 size: 13 residues. V lost 7 bases, J lost 11 bases, and 11 bases stayed unmatched. Germline CDR1 reads MNHEY; CDR2 reads SVGAGI. CDR3 DNA sequence: TGTGCCAGCAACACAGGGGGCTCCGGTCAGGCTTTCTTT. Translating it yields CASNTGGSGQAFF.

CDR3 DNA: TGTGCCAGTAGCGCCGGGACAGGGGGTACCTATGGCTACACCTTC. This codes for CASSAGTGGTYGYTF. The V gene is TRBV19, the J gene TRBJ1-2; 11 nucleotides match TRBD1. V was pared by 6 bases and J by 4 bases, with 7 bases of the junction left unmatched. The CDR3 consists of 15 residues. The germline CDR1 and CDR2 sequences are LNHDA and SQIVND (reference sequence).

V is TRBV6-5 and J is TRBJ1-4, with D possibly being TRBD1 (6 bases). The germline V gene encodes CDR1 MNHEY and CDR2 SVGAGI. Between the trimmed V and J ends, which lost 6 bases and 8 bases, there was a span of 16 bases. CDR3 length: 14 residues. For the CDR3, the DNA is TGTGCCAGCAGGTACAGGTTGGGGGCGGAAAAACTGTTTTTT. This sequence encodes CASRYRLGAEKLFF.

J is TRBJ1-1 and V is TRBV7-9; D is undetermined. The CDR3 loop spans 14 amino acids. Trimming took off 5 bases at V and 6 bases at J, with 16 bases between the two ends. CDR1 is SEHNR and CDR2 is FQNEAQ in the germline V gene (reference sequence). CDR3 region: CASSLQDQRSEAFF. In DNA, the CDR3 is TGTGCCAGCAGCCTCCAAGACCAGCGCTCTGAAGCTTTCTTT.

Only one count was recorded for this clone. This chain joins TRBV19 and TRBJ1-5; D possibly corresponds to TRBD1 (6 bases). The CDR3 is 14 amino acids. V gave up 6 bases and J gave up 7 bases, with 16 bases separating them. Germline CDR1 LNHDA, CDR2 SQIVND (reference sequence). The CDR3 loop is CASRNTGLGQPQHF. The CDR3 bases are TGTGCCAGTAGAAACACAGGGTTAGGGCAGCCCCAGCATTTT. Variable domain in full (rest from reference TRBV19 and TRBJ1-5): DGGITQSPKYLFRKEGQNVTLSCEQNLNHDAMYWYRQDPGQGLRLIYYSQIVNDFQKGDIAEGYSVSREKKESFPLTVTSAQKNPTAFYLCASRNTGLGQPQHFGDGTRLSIL.

This sequence joins TRBV6-1 and TRBJ1-2; tentative D call: TRBD1 (6 bases). Trimming stripped 4 bases from V and 2 bases from J, with 8 bases between. Per the germline V gene, CDR1 is MNHNS and CDR2 is SASEGT. The CDR3 is 13 amino acids. This chain's CDR3 is CASSGTGNYGYTF. The CDR3 DNA reads as TGTGCCAGCAGTGGAACAGGGAACTATGGCTACACCTTC.

J is TRBJ2-5 and V is TRBV29-1; 13 bases agree with TRBD2. Per germline, CDR1 SQVTM and CDR2 ANQGSEA. The CDR3 loop spans 15 amino acids. V trimming: 6 bases; J trimming: 5 bases; junction bases outside the gene matches: 9. The CDR3 sequence: CSVIGLAGARETQYF. The CDR3 DNA sequence: TGCAGCGTCATCGGACTAGCGGGAGCTAGGGAGACCCAGTACTTC.

The V and J genes are TRBV19 and TRBJ1-1; D may be TRBD1 (5 bases). Trimming cost V 2 bases and J 0 bases, with 10 bases left between them. The V gene's germline CDR1 is LNHDA and CDR2 SQIVND (reference sequence). The CDR3 has 15 amino acids. CDR3 bases: TGTGCCAGTAGTATAAGGACACTTATGAACACTGAAGCTTTCTTT. Protein sequence: CASSIRTLMNTEAFF.

The chain has TRBV19 and TRBJ1-5, with 10 positions matching TRBD1. The CDR3 contains 16 residues. The germline V gene has CDR1 LNHDA and CDR2 SQIVND (reference sequence). The trim removed 9 bases at V and 6 bases at J, leaving 14 bases unmatched. The chain's CDR3 is CASNPWDRGLSQPQHF. The DNA for the CDR3 is TGTGCCAGCAACCCCTGGGACAGGGGATTAAGTCAGCCCCAGCATTTT.